Listed below are T cell receptor beta chains from one sample, sequenced in a study of T-cell reconstitution after alpha-beta-depleted transplantation in children. TCRdb re-called the PCR reads with MiXCR, one entry per CDR3 protein. The sample lists a few hundred thousand distinct CDR3 sequences, 43% occurring once. Sequencing used PBMCs, obtained before TCRalphabeta/CD19-depleted stem cell transplant. All receptors come from a girl aged 2-10 years with aplastic anemia, due to receive a stem cell transplant. Each CDR3 is given with its conserved first and last residue. D genes are given only for firm matches. Size is stated for part of the rows, as once, few or many counts, or as a class when the clone is expanded.

j_gene	d_gene	abundance	v_gene	CDR3aa	CDR3nt
TRBJ1-2	.	.	TRBV24-1	CATSDWDRGYTF	TGTGCCACCAGTGATTGGGACCGGGGCTACACCTTC
TRBJ2-2	.	.	TRBV6-1	CASHLSEANTGELFF	TGTGCCAGCCATTTAAGCGAGGCGAACACCGGGGAGCTGTTTTTT
TRBJ1-2	TRBD1	.	TRBV20-1	CSAGPLDRGRRGYTF	TGCAGTGCCGGGCCCCTGGACAGGGGGCGGCGGGGCTACACCTTC
TRBJ2-5	.	.	TRBV7-9	CASSPVEVIQETQYF	TGTGCCAGCAGCCCCGTAGAGGTGATCCAAGAGACCCAGTACTTC
TRBJ2-1	.	many	TRBV20-1	CSARRNSMGNEQFF	TGCAGTGCCAGGAGGAATAGCATGGGCAATGAGCAGTTCTTC
TRBJ2-7	.	once	TRBV12-3/TRBV12-4	CASAGYSSSYEQYF	TGTGCCAGCGCCGGGTATAGTAGTTCCTACGAGCAGTACTTC
TRBJ1-2	.	.	TRBV6-1	CASAPAGPNYGDTF	TGTGCCAGCGCGCCTGCGGGACCTAACTATGGCGACACCTTC
TRBJ2-1	TRBD1	few	TRBV7-2	CASSLKGQSYNEQFF	TGTGCCAGCAGCTTAAAGGGACAGAGCTACAATGAGCAGTTCTTC
TRBJ1-2	.	.	TRBV6-1	CASRPGSNYGYTF	TGTGCCAGCAGGCCCGGGTCTAACTATGGCTACACCTTC
TRBJ1-5	.	many	TRBV3-1	CASSLTRVNQPQHF	TGTGCCAGCAGTCTTACACGGGTCAATCAGCCCCAGCATTTT
TRBJ2-1	.	few	TRBV20-1	CSGGPTATSEQFF	TGCAGTGGGGGGCCAACGGCGACCTCTGAGCAGTTCTTC
TRBJ2-7	.	.	TRBV5-5	CASSLAPDSYEQYF	TGTGCCAGCAGCTTGGCCCCGGATTCCTACGAGCAGTACTTC
TRBJ2-1	TRBD2	many	TRBV11-2	CASSSGTSGMNEQFF	TGTGCCAGCAGCTCTGGGACTAGCGGGATGAATGAGCAGTTCTTC
TRBJ2-7	TRBD1	.	TRBV5-1	CASSFRQGVSYEQYF	TGCGCCAGCAGCTTTCGACAGGGGGTGTCCTACGAGCAGTACTTC
TRBJ1-3	.	.	TRBV12-3/TRBV12-4	CASSPHGTLSGNTIYF	TGTGCCAGCAGTCCTCACGGGACACTGTCTGGAAACACCATATATTTT
TRBJ2-5	.	.	TRBV20-1	CSALDTETQYF	TGCAGTGCTCTGGACACCGAGACCCAGTACTTC
TRBJ1-1	TRBD1	.	TRBV12-3/TRBV12-4	CASTLTGRTEAFF	TGTGCCAGCACCCTGACAGGGAGGACTGAAGCTTTCTTT
TRBJ2-3	.	.	TRBV6-5	CASSYDSWTDTQYF	TGTGCCAGCAGTTATGACAGTTGGACAGATACGCAGTATTTT
TRBJ2-1	.	.	TRBV30	CACRLVGGDEQFF	TGTGCCTGTCGGCTGGTGGGAGGAGATGAGCAGTTCTTC
TRBJ2-1	TRBD1	.	TRBV18	CASSAAGTGIYNEQFF	TGTGCCAGCTCAGCAGCCGGGACAGGGATTTACAATGAGCAGTTCTTC
TRBJ2-7	.	many	TRBV6-2/TRBV6-3	CASSYGWAYEQYF	TGTGCCAGCAGTTACGGCTGGGCCTACGAGCAGTACTTC
TRBJ1-1	.	.	TRBV7-4	CASSSPRGGVNTEAFF	TGTGCCAGCAGCTCTCCCCGCGGGGGGGTGAACACTGAAGCTTTCTTT
TRBJ2-5	.	few	TRBV20-1	CSVLRGGNQETQYF	TGCAGTGTTCTGAGAGGGGGAAACCAAGAGACCCAGTACTTC
TRBJ2-5	.	.	TRBV10-3	CAISESFTSMETQYF	TGTGCCATCAGTGAGTCCTTCACTAGTATGGAGACCCAGTACTTC
TRBJ1-2	.	few	TRBV28	CASSNPGTRGYGYTF	TGTGCCAGCAGCAACCCTGGGACCCGGGGCTATGGCTACACCTTC
TRBJ1-1	TRBD1	.	TRBV18	CASSPQGQGDTEAFF	TGTGCCAGCTCACCACAGGGACAGGGGGACACTGAAGCTTTCTTT
TRBJ2-2	TRBD1	.	TRBV29-1	CSVTSGRQGLTGELFF	TGCAGCGTGACGAGTGGACGACAGGGGCTAACCGGGGAGCTGTTTTTT